The clone carrying this T cell receptor (beta chain) was picked up many times. The source of the sample is a study of response to subunit inactivated influenza vaccine. Germline lookup yields CDR1 SGHTA and CDR2 FQGNSA. The length of the CDR3 is 13 residues. V lost 6 bases and J lost 6; bases outside the gene matches: 5. TCRdb itself ran the RT-PCR reads through MiXCR, one entry per CDR3 protein. The sample carries about 800,000 distinct CDR3 sequences, 21% recorded once. The genes are TRBV7-2 and TRBJ2-1, with 7 bases that match TRBD1. Source: PBMCs from blood, taken 4 to 6 days after vaccination. The sequence was obtained from a man in his fifties or sixties who received an inactivated influenza vaccine. The DNA of the CDR3 is TGTGCCAGCAGGACAGGGTTTTTCAATGAGCAGTTCTTC. Amino acid sequence: CASRTGFFNEQFF.